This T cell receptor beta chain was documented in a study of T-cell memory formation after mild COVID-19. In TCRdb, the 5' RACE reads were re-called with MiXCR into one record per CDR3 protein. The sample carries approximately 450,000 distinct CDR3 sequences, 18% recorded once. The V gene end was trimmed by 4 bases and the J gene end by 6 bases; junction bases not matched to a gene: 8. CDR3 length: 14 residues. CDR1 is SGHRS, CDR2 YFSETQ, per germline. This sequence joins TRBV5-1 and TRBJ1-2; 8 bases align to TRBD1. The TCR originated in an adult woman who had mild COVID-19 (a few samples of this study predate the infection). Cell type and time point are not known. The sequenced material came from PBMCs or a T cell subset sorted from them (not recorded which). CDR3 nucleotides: TGCGCCAGCAGCATCACGGCAGGGGGCAATGGCTACACCTTC. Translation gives CASSITAGGNGYTF.